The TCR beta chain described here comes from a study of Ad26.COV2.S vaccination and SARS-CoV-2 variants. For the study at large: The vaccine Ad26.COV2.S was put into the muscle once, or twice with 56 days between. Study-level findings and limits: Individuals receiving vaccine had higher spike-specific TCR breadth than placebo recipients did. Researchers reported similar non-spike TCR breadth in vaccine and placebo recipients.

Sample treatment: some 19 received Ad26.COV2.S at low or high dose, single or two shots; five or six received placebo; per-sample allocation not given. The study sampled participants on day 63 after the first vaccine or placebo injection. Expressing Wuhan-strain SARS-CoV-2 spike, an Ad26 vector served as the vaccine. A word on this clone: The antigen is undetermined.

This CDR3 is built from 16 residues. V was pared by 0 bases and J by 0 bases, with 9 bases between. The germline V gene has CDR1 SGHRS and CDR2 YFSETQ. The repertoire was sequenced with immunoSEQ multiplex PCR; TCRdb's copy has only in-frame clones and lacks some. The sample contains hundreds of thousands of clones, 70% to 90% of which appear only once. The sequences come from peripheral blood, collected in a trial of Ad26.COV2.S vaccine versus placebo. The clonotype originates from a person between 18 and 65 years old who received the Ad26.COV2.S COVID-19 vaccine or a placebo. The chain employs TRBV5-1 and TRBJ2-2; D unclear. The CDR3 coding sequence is TGCGCCAGCAGCTTGGCCGCCCCCTCGAACACCGGGGAGCTGTTTTTT. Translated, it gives CASSLAAPSNTGELFF.